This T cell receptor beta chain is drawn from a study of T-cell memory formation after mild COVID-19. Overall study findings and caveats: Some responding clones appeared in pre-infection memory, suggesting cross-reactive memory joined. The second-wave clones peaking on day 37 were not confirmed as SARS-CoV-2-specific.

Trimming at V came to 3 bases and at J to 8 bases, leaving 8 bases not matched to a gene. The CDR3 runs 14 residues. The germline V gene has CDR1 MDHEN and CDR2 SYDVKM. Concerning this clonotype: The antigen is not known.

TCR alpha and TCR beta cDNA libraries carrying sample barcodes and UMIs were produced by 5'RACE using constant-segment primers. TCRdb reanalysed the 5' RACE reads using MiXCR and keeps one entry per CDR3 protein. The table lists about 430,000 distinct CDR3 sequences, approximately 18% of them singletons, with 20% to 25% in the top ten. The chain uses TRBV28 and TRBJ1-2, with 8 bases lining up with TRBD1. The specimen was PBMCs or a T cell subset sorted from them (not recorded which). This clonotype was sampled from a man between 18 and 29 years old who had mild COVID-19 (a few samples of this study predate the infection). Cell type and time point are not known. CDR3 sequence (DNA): TGTGCCAGCAGTTTCTCCAGGGGGCGCCAAGGCTACACCTTC. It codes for CASSFSRGRQGYTF.